Each of the 2 T cell receptor beta chains below was sequenced from the same sample in a study of radiotherapy plus CTLA-4 blockade in lung cancer (dated by TCRdb to 2016 to 2018). Library preparation used the immunoSEQ multiplex PCR assay. The table was pulled from immuneACCESS by TCRdb, which kept in-frame rearrangements only. Such tables lose some clones; where checked, under half of the loss comes from unresolved V genes, and the rest has no known cause. Recorded for this sample are some 33,000 clones; 60% to 80% of them occurred a single time. The top ten constitute under 5% of the sample. The source was peripheral blood, collected from a patient treated with radiotherapy plus ipilimumab. The receptors originated from a human donor with non-small cell lung cancer whose response to radiotherapy plus ipilimumab could not be evaluated.

This CDR3 reads CASSSAEGARTQYF. For the CDR3, the DNA is TGTGCCAGCAGTTCGGCCGAGGGAGCAAGGACGCAGTATTTT. The chain couples TRBV2 to TRBJ2-3, with D maybe TRBD2 (5 bases). Germline V gives CDR1 SNHLY, CDR2 FYNNEI. V was clipped by 5 bases and J by 9 bases, with 18 bases between them. The CDR3 runs 14 residues. The whole variable domain, remainder taken from reference TRBV2 and TRBJ2-3, is EPEVTQTPSHQVTQMGQEVILRCVPISNHLYFYWYRQILGQKVEFLVSFYNNEISEKSEIFDDQFSVERPDGSNFTLKIRSTKLEDSAMYFCASSSAEGARTQYFGPGTRLTVL.

The chain is built from TRBV7-2 and TRBJ2-2; 8 bases map to TRBD1. Germline V gene lookup returns CDR1 SGHTA and CDR2 FQGNSA. The CDR3 runs 14 residues. The J segment lost 5 bases and the V segment lost 4 bases, leaving 3 bases of the junction unmatched. Here the CDR3 DNA reads TGTGCCAGCAGCTCGCGACAGGGGACCGGGGAGCTGTTTTTT. Translating gives CASSSRQGTGELFF.